This paragraph covers one T cell receptor beta chain sequence. In the original analysis: Reference gene primer amplification gave nucleated cell count estimates. TCRdb keeps only in-frame clones here, not all; method: immunoSEQ multiplex PCR. The V and J calls and clone size come from that table; D and trimming were worked out from the DNA. Of around 30,000 clones detected, about three quarters appear once; the ten largest clones hold around 7.9%. The data originate from a study of blood T cell repertoires in COVID-19. Background on the study: PBMCs, B-cell-depleted T cells, or T cells provided the cDNA or gDNA that made up the material.

Germline lookup yields CDR1 ENHRY and CDR2 SYGVKD. Trimming shortened V by 8 bases and J by 2 bases, and 17 bases separated the two germline ends. CDR3 length: 15 residues. The TCR comes from a woman aged 70-85 years with active or convalescent COVID-19. Sequencing input: peripheral blood. The chain employs TRBV10-3 and TRBJ2-3; a possible D gene is TRBD2 (6 bases). CDR3 residues: CAILRTAGLTDTQYF. The CDR3 DNA sequence: TGTGCCATCCTTCGCACGGCGGGGCTCACAGATACGCAGTATTTT.